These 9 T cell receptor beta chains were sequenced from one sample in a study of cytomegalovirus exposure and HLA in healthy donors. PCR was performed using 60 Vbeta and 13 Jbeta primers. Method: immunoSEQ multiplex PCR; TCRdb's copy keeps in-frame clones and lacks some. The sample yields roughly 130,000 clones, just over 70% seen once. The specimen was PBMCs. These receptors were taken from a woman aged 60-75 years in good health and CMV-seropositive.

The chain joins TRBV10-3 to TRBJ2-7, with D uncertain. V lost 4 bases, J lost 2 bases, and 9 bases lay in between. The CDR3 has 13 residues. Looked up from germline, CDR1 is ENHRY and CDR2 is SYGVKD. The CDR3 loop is CAISVQAPYEQYF. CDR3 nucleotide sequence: TGTGCCATCAGTGTTCAGGCGCCCTACGAGCAGTACTTC.

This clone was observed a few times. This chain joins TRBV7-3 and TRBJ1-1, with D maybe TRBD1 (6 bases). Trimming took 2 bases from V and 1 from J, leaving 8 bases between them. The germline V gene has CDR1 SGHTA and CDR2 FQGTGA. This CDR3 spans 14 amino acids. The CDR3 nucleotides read TGTGCCAGCAGCTTAGAGGGACAGAACACTGAAGCTTTCTTT. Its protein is CASSLEGQNTEAFF.

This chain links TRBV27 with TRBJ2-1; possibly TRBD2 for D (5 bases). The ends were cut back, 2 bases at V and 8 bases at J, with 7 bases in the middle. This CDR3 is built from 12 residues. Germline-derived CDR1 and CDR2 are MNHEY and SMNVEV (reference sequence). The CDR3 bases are TGTGCCAGCAGTTTAGGGAGTGATGAGCAGTTCTTC. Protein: CASSLGSDEQFF.

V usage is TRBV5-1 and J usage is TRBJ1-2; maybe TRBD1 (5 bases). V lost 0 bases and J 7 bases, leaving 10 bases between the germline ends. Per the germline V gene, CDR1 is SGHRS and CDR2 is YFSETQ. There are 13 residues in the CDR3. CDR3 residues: CASSLGAGLGYTF. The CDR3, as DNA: TGCGCCAGCAGCTTGGGGGCAGGGCTTGGCTACACCTTC.

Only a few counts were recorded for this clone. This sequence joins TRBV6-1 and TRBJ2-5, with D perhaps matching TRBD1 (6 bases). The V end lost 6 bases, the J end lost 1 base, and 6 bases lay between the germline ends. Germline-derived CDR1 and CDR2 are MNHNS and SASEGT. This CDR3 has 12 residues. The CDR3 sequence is CASRGGQETQYF. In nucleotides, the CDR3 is TGTGCCAGCAGAGGGGGCCAAGAGACCCAGTACTTC.

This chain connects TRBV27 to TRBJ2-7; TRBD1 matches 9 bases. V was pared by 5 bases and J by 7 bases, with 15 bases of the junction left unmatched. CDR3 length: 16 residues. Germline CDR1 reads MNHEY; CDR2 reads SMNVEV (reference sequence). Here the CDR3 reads CASSHYGTGSLKEQYF. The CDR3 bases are TGTGCCAGCAGTCACTATGGGACAGGGAGTTTAAAAGAGCAGTACTTC.

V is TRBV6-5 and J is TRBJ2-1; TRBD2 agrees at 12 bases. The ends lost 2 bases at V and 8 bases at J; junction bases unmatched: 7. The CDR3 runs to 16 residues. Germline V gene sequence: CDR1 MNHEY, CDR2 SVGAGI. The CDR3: CASSYPTSGGRDEQFF. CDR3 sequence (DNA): TGTGCCAGCAGTTACCCGACTAGCGGGGGCCGGGATGAGCAGTTCTTC.

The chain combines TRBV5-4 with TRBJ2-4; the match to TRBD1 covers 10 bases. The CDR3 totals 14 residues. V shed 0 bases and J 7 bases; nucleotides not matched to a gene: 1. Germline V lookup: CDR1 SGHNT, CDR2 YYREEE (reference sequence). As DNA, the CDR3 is TGTGCCAGCAGCTTGGGGACAGGGGGGAACATTCAGTACTTC. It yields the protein CASSLGTGGNIQYF. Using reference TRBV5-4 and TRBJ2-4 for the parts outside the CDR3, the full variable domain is ETGVTQSPTHLIKTRGQQVTLRCSSQSGHNTVSWYQQALGQGPQFIFQYYREEENGRGNFPPRFSGLQFPNYSSELNVNALELDDSALYLCASSLGTGGNIQYFGAGTRLSVL.

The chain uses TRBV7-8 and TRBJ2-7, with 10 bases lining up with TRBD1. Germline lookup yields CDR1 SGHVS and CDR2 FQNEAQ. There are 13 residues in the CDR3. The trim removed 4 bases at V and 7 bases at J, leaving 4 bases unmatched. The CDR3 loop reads CASSSGQGREQYF. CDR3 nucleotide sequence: TGTGCCAGCAGCTCGGGACAGGGGCGGGAGCAGTACTTC.